The clone carrying this T cell receptor beta chain was seen only a few times. Its antigen is not identified. Every donor contributed roughly 11 milliliters of peripheral blood by blood draw. Germline values: CDR1 SEHNR, CDR2 FQNEAQ (reference sequence). V dropped 5 bases and J dropped 4 bases, with 17 bases sitting between them. The CDR3 runs to 15 residues. These data come from a study of blood T cells in healthy people across ages. Findings and caveats of the study: From one million sequenced T cells, diversity estimates were lower bounds. Naive T cell percentage and TCR beta diversity correlated strongly.

Then a second PCR, running about 7 to 11 cycles, was carried out with a sample-barcoded 5' primer and a J-beta primer mix. Each cDNA was tagged by a template-switch adaptor containing 12 random nucleotides. Using its own MiXCR run on the 5' RACE reads, TCRdb lists one record per CDR3 protein. The sample has around 1,100,000 distinct CDR3 sequences, under 40% seen once. This chain uses TRBV7-9 with TRBJ1-2; D possibly corresponds to TRBD1 (6 bases). The clonotype comes from a man between 18 and 29 years old in good health. Sequencing was carried out using blood. The CDR3 bases are TGTGCCAGCAGCATACTACAGGGCCTAGTCTATGGCTACACCTTC. This sequence encodes CASSILQGLVYGYTF.